The rows below give T cell receptor beta chains drawn from one sample of a study of human T cells and chemical hapten exposure. In TCRdb, the RACE reads were re-called with MiXCR into one record per CDR3 protein. The sample lists tens of thousands of distinct CDR3 sequences; approximately 7% were seen once. The sample was whole blood, taken in connection with sensitization to the hapten diphenylcyclopropenone (DPC). These receptors were obtained from a woman aged 25 to 39 with alopecia areata. Some clones in this sample may be carry-over from other donors' samples. CDR3s include the opening cysteine and the closing phenylalanine or tryptophan. The order of the fields is clone size, D gene, V gene, J gene, CDR3 protein, CDR3 DNA. D genes are given only for firm matches. For some rows the clone size is stated as once, few or many, or as a class when expanded; others skip it.

many	NA	TRBV6-5	TRBJ2-2	CASTWGVTGELFF	TGTGCCAGCACCTGGGGGGTGACCGGGGAGCTGTTTTTT
many	TRBD1	TRBV2	TRBJ2-2	CASRTGAVGTGELFF	TGTGCCAGCAGGACAGGGGCAGTGGGCACCGGGGAGCTGTTTTTT
few	NA	TRBV6-5	TRBJ1-6	CASSYSALLGGSPLHF	TGTGCCAGCAGTTACTCGGCGCTACTCGGGGGTTCACCCCTCCACTTT
many	NA	TRBV5-1	TRBJ1-6	CASSLSESSYNSPLHF	TGCGCCAGCAGCTTGTCGGAAAGCTCCTATAATTCACCCCTCCACTTT
NA	TRBD2	TRBV10-3	TRBJ2-1	CAISVASGGYNEQFF	TGTGCCATCAGTGTTGCTAGCGGGGGATACAATGAGCAGTTCTTC
NA	TRBD2	TRBV12-5	TRBJ2-3	CASDPASGGASDTQYF	TGTGCTAGTGATCCTGCTAGCGGGGGGGCATCAGATACGCAGTATTTT
many	TRBD2	TRBV6-5	TRBJ2-7	CASRSIAGSSYEQYF	TGTGCCAGCAGATCAATAGCGGGGAGCTCCTACGAGCAGTACTTC
NA	TRBD1	TRBV4-1	TRBJ1-1	CASSQVRQGVAFF	TGCGCCAGCAGCCAAGTTCGACAGGGGGTAGCTTTCTTT
many	TRBD2	TRBV29-1	TRBJ2-7	CSVEEHSRRTGTSGGLTYEQYF	TGCAGCGTTGAAGAGCACTCCCGACGAACCGGGACTAGCGGGGGGCTGACCTACGAGCAGTACTTC
many	NA	TRBV14	TRBJ2-1	CASSQDTRGGEQFF	TGTGCCAGCAGCCAAGATACCAGGGGAGGTGAGCAGTTCTTC
many	NA	TRBV5-1	TRBJ2-3	CASNLGGLDTQYF	TGCGCCAGCAACTTGGGGGGGCTTGATACGCAGTATTTT
many	NA	TRBV30	TRBJ2-1	CAWGRLYNEQFF	TGTGCCTGGGGCAGGTTATACAATGAGCAGTTCTTC
NA	TRBD1	TRBV29-1	TRBJ2-5	CSVEGGQGASGTQYF	TGCAGCGTTGAAGGTGGACAGGGGGCGAGTGGGACCCAGTACTTC
many	NA	TRBV27	TRBJ2-7	CASSFARAGTYEQYF	TGTGCCAGCAGTTTCGCTAGGGCGGGGACCTACGAGCAGTACTTC
many	NA	TRBV6-5	TRBJ2-1	CASSYSSKNEQFF	TGTGCCAGCAGTTACTCAAGCAAGAATGAGCAGTTCTTC
many	TRBD2	TRBV7-9	TRBJ2-3	CASSLPLAGGQYSTDTQYF	TGTGCCAGCAGCCTCCCACTAGCGGGGGGGCAGTATAGCACAGATACGCAGTATTTT
few	TRBD1	TRBV6-1	TRBJ1-5	CASSIDRDGRQPQHF	TGTGCCAGCAGTATTGACAGGGATGGGCGTCAGCCCCAGCATTTT
many	NA	TRBV29-1	TRBJ1-5	CSVGVDQPQHF	TGCAGCGTTGGGGTAGATCAGCCCCAGCATTTT
few	NA	TRBV10-3	TRBJ2-3	CAISEESTDTQYF	TGTGCCATCAGTGAGGAGAGCACAGATACGCAGTATTTT
many	NA	TRBV2	TRBJ2-3	CASSLGVAGTDTQYF	TGTGCCAGCAGCCTAGGGGTAGCGGGCACAGATACGCAGTATTTT
many	NA	TRBV12-3/TRBV12-4	TRBJ2-3	CASSIRRVGVSTDTQYF	TGTGCCAGCAGTATCCGCAGGGTTGGGGTTAGCACAGATACGCAGTATTTT
many	TRBD2	TRBV20-1	TRBJ2-5	CSASGLAKPQETQYF	TGCAGTGCTAGCGGACTAGCGAAACCTCAAGAGACCCAGTACTTC
NA	NA	TRBV6-1	TRBJ2-3	CASSEWEFGTDTQYF	TGTGCCAGCAGTGAATGGGAATTTGGCACAGATACGCAGTATTTT